The next 5 T cell receptor beta chains were all read from a single sample in a study of blood T cell repertoires in COVID-19. Clones were read by immunoSEQ multiplex PCR, and TCRdb kept only the in-frame ones, dropping some. The sample yields roughly 330,000 clones, around 90% seen once. The sample was peripheral blood. These receptors all stem from a man aged 25-40 years with COVID-19, enrolled during active disease.

This rearrangement joins TRBV3-1 (or the pseudogene TRBV3-2) to TRBJ1-1, with 7 bases fitting TRBD1. The CDR3 consists of 15 residues. The germline CDR1 and CDR2 sequences are LGHDT and YNNKEL (reference sequence). Trimming at V came to 2 bases and at J to 1 base, leaving 4 bases not matched to a gene. The CDR3 sequence is CASSQSGQPNTEAFF. The CDR3 DNA follows: TGTGCCAGCAGCCAATCGGGACAGCCGAACACTGAAGCTTTCTTT.

The chain carries TRBV15 and TRBJ1-6; D is unclear. This CDR3 has 16 amino acids. V was pared by 2 bases and J by 10 bases, with 18 bases between. CDR1 and CDR2 (germline): LNHNV, YYDKDF (reference sequence). CDR3 DNA sequence: TGTGCCACCAGCAGACCACCTCATACGGGATGGTCACCCCTCCACTTT. Residues: CATSRPPHTGWSPLHF. Looking up the rest from reference TRBV15 and TRBJ1-6 gives the full variable domain: DAMVIQNPRYQVTQFGKPVTLSCSQTLNHNVMYWYQQKSSQAPKLLFHYYDKDFNNEADTPDNFQSRRPNTSFCFLDIRSPGLGDTAMYLCATSRPPHTGWSPLHFGNGTRLTVT.

The chain has TRBV7-9 and TRBJ1-3, with D hard to call. CDR1 is SEHNR, CDR2 FQNEAQ, per germline (reference sequence). The CDR3 has 16 residues. Deletions cut 1 base from V and 0 bases from J, with 10 bases between. DNA of the CDR3: TGTGCCAGCAGCTTAGGTCCGGGATCCTCTGGAAACACCATATATTTT. It encodes CASSLGPGSSGNTIYF.

The rearrangement joins TRBV6-4 to TRBJ1-2; TRBD1 aligns across 10 bases. CDR1 and CDR2 from the germline V gene are MRHNA and SNTAGT. Germline trimming cut 6 bases from V and 1 base from J; bases unmatched to any gene: 8. The CDR3 has 16 amino acids. Written as DNA, the CDR3 is TGTGCCAGCAGCCCTGGGACAGGGGTACTTAACTATGGCTACACCTTC. As protein: CASSPGTGVLNYGYTF.

The gene calls are TRBV25-1 and TRBJ2-5; a possible D gene is TRBD1 (6 bases). The CDR3 has 15 amino acids. Germline V CDR1 and CDR2: MGHDK, SYGVNS. V was shortened by 2 bases and J by 4 bases, with 14 bases between the two germline ends. DNA of the CDR3: TGTGCCAGCAGTGAAAACGGCAGGGGACCAGAGACCCAGTACTTC. Translating it yields CASSENGRGPETQYF. Drawing the rest from reference TRBV25-1 and TRBJ2-5, the complete variable domain is EADIYQTPRYLVIGTGKKITLECSQTMGHDKMYWYQQDPGMELHLIHYSYGVNSTEKGDLSSESTVSRIRTEHFPLTLESARPSHTSQYLCASSENGRGPETQYFGPGTRLLVL.